The 5 T cell receptor beta chains presented below share a single source sample, sequenced in a study of cytomegalovirus exposure and HLA in healthy donors. 60 Vbeta and 13 Jbeta primers were used in PCR. Clones were read by immunoSEQ multiplex PCR, and TCRdb kept only the in-frame ones, dropping some. The sample includes about 82,000 clones, around 71% of them seen just once. The sequenced material came from PBMCs. The receptors shown here come from a man in his sixties in good health and CMV-seronegative.

The chain combines TRBV27 with TRBJ1-1; 8 positions match TRBD1. Trimming at V came to 6 bases and at J to 10 bases, leaving 10 bases not matched to a gene. Germline CDR1 reads MNHEY; CDR2 reads SMNVEV (reference sequence). The CDR3 loop spans 13 amino acids. CDR3 amino acids: CASRPTGGSVAFF. In DNA form, the CDR3 reads TGTGCCAGCAGGCCTACAGGGGGAAGTGTAGCTTTCTTT.

The chain uses TRBV1 and TRBJ2-4; the table's TRBD1 call for D was not verified on the DNA. TRBV1 is shown as a pseudogene. The CDR3 length is 15 residues. The CDR3 DNA reads as TGCACCAGCAGCCGTAAACCTAGGGGTGGAAACATTCAGTACTTC. Translated, it gives CTSSRKPRGGNIQYF.

The chain is built from TRBV28 and TRBJ2-7; D is perhaps TRBD2 (5 bases). V lost 5 bases to trimming and J lost 1 base, with 18 bases between them. Germline CDR1 reads MDHEN; CDR2 reads SYDVKM. This CDR3 has 16 amino acids. The CDR3 coding sequence is TGTGCCAGCAGTGCCACCGGGGATTCGGGATCCTACGAGCAGTACTTC. It codes for CASSATGDSGSYEQYF.

The count of this clone is one. V usage is TRBV27 and J usage is TRBJ2-1, with D possibly being TRBD1 (6 bases). Per the germline V gene, CDR1 is MNHEY and CDR2 is SMNVEV (reference sequence). V lost 3 bases to trimming and J lost 3 bases, with 9 bases between them. The CDR3 runs 14 residues. DNA for the CDR3: TGTGCCAGCAGTTTGGGGGCCTTCTACAATGAGCAGTTCTTC. Amino acid sequence: CASSLGAFYNEQFF.

The J gene is TRBJ2-5, the V gene TRBV16, with 8 bases lining up with TRBD2. Near its end, the DNA agrees better with TRBJ2-7, so the J call may be wrong. Germline V gives CDR1 KGHSY, CDR2 FQNENV. The CDR3 contains 14 residues. CDR3 nucleotides: TGTGCCAGCAGCCAGGGACTAGGGACCTACGAGCAGTACTTC. Amino acid sequence: CASSQGLGTYEQYF.